This T cell receptor (beta chain) was sequenced during a study of radiotherapy plus CTLA-4 blockade in lung cancer. Background on the study: Among patients, over 15% showed objective responses, and approximately 31% had disease control.

Study-level results: Blood TCR clones of tumor origin expanded after radiotherapy plus ipilimumab.

This clone was counted a single time. Its antigen is not identified. Using immunoSEQ multiplex PCR, the repertoire was profiled, and TCRdb retains in-frame clones only, with some absent. This sample has 85,000 to 95,000 clones; around 80% occur once, and the top ten carry about 25%. This CDR3 is 14 amino acids long. V was pared by 3 bases and J by 4 bases, with 11 bases between. The germline CDR1 and CDR2 sequences are MNHEY and SMNVEV (reference sequence). This sample comprised peripheral blood, obtained from a patient treated with radiotherapy plus ipilimumab. V gene TRBV27 combines with J gene TRBJ2-3; D unclear. The receptor comes from a human donor with non-small cell lung cancer that progressed on radiotherapy plus ipilimumab. DNA for the CDR3: TGTGCCAGCAGTTTTACGCCGTCAGCAGATACGCAGTATTTT. It codes for CASSFTPSADTQYF.